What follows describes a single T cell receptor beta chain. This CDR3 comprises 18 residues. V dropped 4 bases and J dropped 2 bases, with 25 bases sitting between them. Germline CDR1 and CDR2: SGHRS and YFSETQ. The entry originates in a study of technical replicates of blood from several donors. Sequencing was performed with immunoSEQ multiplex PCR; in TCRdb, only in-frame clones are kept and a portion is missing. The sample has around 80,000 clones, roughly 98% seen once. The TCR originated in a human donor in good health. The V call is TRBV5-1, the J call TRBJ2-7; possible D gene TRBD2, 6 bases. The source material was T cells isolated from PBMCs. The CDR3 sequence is CASSGGNSGTPGPYEQYF. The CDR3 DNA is TGCGCCAGCAGCGGAGGGAACTCCGGGACTCCAGGGCCCTACGAGCAGTACTTC. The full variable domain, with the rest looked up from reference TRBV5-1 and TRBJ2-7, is KAGVTQTPRYLIKTRGQQVTLSCSPISGHRSVSWYQQTPGQGLQFLFEYFSETQRNKGNFPGRFSGRQFSNSRSEMNVSTLELGDSALYLCASSGGNSGTPGPYEQYFGPGTRLTVT.